A selection of T cell receptor beta chains follows, all from one sample in a study of neurological immune-mediated disorders. MiXCR, run by TCRdb on the 5' RACE reads, gives a single entry per CDR3 protein. The repertoire holds 40,000 or so distinct CDR3 sequences, with 2.5% as singletons. The sample consisted of PBMCs. Receptor source: a man aged 25 to 40 with multiple sclerosis. CDR3s include the opening cysteine and the closing phenylalanine or tryptophan. D genes are given only for firm matches. Only part of the rows carry a size: once, few, many, or a class if the clone is expanded.

clone_size	cdr3_length	v_call	j_call	d_call	cdr3_aa	cdr3_nt
many	14	TRBV5-1	TRBJ2-7	NA	CASSFDGLTYEQYF	TGCGCCAGCAGCTTTGACGGACTCACCTACGAGCAGTACTTC
many	9	TRBV27	TRBJ1-1	NA	CASHTEAFF	TGTGCCAGCCACACTGAAGCTTTCTTT
many	13	TRBV7-3	TRBJ1-1	NA	CASSPRDGTEAFF	TGTGCCAGCAGCCCCCGGGACGGCACTGAAGCTTTCTTT
NA	15	TRBV19	TRBJ2-7	TRBD1	CASSTGDRNSYEQYF	TGTGCCAGTAGTACCGGGGACAGAAATTCCTACGAGCAGTACTTC
many	16	TRBV27	TRBJ2-7	TRBD2	CASSLSGTSYTYEQYF	TGTGCCAGCAGTTTATCCGGGACTAGCTACACCTACGAGCAGTACTTC
many	15	TRBV5-1	TRBJ2-7	NA	CASSLEGQLSYEQYF	TGCGCCAGCAGCCTCGAGGGGCAACTCTCCTACGAGCAGTACTTC
many	15	TRBV14	TRBJ1-6	NA	CASSQGGAPNSPLHF	TGTGCCAGCAGCCAAGGGGGGGCTCCAAATTCACCCCTCCACTTT
many	14	TRBV6-2/TRBV6-3	TRBJ2-1	TRBD1	CASSWDSSYNEQFF	TGTGCCAGCAGTTGGGACAGCTCCTACAATGAGCAGTTCTTC
many	15	TRBV15	TRBJ2-2	NA	CATSRVRGMTGELFF	TGTGCCACCAGCAGAGTTCGAGGGATGACCGGGGAGCTGTTTTTT
many	17	TRBV10-2	TRBJ1-2	NA	CASSESGSYSANYGYTF	TGCGCCAGCAGTGAGTCGGGGTCATACTCAGCTAACTATGGCTACACCTTC
many	14	TRBV6-8	TRBJ1-1	NA	CASRVPGENTEAFF	TGTGCCAGCAGAGTTCCAGGGGAGAACACTGAAGCTTTCTTT
many	14	TRBV5-1	TRBJ2-5	NA	CASSTDLSIETQYF	TGCGCCAGCAGCACGGACCTTTCTATAGAGACCCAGTACTTC
many	13	TRBV11-2	TRBJ2-5	NA	CASSPWGQETQYF	TGTGCCAGCAGCCCCTGGGGGCAAGAGACCCAGTACTTC
many	15	TRBV3-1	TRBJ1-6	TRBD1	CASSQAQGVNSPLHF	TGTGCCAGCAGCCAAGCGCAGGGGGTGAACTCACCCCTCCACTTT